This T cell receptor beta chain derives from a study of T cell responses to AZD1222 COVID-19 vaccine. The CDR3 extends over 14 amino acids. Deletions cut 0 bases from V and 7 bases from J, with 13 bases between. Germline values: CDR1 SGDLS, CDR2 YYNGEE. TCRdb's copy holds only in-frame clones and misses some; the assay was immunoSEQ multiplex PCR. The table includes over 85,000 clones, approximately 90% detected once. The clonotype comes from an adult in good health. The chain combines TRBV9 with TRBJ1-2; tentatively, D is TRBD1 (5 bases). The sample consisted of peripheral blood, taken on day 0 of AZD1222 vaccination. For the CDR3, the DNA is TGTGCCAGCAGCGTAGCTGAGGGGACTCTTGGCTACACCTTC. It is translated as CASSVAEGTLGYTF. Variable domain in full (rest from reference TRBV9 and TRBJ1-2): DSGVTQTPKHLITATGQRVTLRCSPRSGDLSVYWYQQSLDQGLQFLIQYYNGEERAKGNILERFSAQQFPDLHSELNLSSLELGDSALYFCASSVAEGTLGYTFGSGTRLTVV.